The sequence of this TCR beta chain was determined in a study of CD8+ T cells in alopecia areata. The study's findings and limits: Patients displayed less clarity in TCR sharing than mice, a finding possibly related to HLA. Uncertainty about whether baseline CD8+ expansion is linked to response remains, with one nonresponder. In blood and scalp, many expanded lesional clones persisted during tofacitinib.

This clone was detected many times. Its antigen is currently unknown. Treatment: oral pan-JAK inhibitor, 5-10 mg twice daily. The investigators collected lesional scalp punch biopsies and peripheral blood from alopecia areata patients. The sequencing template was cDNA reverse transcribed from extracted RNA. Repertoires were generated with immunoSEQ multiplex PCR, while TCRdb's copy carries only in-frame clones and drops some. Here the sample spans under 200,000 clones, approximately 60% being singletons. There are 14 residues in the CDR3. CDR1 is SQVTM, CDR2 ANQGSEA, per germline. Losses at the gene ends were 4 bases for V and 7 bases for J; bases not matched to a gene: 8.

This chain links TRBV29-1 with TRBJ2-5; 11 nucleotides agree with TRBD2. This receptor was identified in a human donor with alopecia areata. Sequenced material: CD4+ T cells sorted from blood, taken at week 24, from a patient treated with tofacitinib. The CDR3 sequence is CSVGVSGGAGTQYF. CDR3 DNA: TGCAGCGTTGGTGTTAGCGGGGGGGCCGGGACCCAGTACTTC.